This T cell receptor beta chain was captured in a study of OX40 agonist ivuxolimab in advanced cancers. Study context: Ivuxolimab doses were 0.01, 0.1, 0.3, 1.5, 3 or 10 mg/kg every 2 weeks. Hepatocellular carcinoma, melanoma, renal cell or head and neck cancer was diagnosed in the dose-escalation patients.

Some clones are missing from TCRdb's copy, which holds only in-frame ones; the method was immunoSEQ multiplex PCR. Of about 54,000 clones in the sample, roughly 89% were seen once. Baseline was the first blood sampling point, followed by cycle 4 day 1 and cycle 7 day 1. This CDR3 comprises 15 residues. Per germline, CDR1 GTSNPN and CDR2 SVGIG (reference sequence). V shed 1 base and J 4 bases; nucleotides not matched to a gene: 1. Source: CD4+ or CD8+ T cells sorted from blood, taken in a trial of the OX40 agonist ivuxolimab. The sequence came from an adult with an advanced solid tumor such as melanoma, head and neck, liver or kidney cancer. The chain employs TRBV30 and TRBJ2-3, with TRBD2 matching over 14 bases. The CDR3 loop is CAWSAGLAGADTQYF. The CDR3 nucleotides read TGTGCCTGGAGTGCGGGACTAGCGGGAGCAGATACGCAGTATTTT.